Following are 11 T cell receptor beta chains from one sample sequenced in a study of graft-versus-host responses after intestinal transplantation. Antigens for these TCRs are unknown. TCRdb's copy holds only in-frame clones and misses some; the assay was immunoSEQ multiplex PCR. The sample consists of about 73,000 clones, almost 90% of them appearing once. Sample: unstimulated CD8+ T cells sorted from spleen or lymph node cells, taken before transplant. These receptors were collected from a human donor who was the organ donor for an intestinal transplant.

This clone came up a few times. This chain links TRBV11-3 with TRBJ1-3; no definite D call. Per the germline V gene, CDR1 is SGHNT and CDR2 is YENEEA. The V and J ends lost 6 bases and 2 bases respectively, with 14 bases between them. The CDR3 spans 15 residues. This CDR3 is CASSQRSGAGNTIYF. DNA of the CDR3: TGTGCCAGCAGTCAACGCTCCGGTGCTGGAAACACCATATATTTT. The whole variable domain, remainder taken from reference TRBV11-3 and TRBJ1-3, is EAGVVQSPRYKIIEKKQPVAFWCNPISGHNTLYWYLQNLGQGPELLIRYENEEAVDDSQLPKDRFSAERLKGVDSTLKIQPAELGDSAVYLCASSQRSGAGNTIYFGEGSWLTVV.

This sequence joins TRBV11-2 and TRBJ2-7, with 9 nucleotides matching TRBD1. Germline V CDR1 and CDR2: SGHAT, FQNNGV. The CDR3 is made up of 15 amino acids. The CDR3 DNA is TGTGCCAGCAGCGTAGACCGGGACAGGGTTCGCGAGCAGTACGTC. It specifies CASSVDRDRVREQYV.

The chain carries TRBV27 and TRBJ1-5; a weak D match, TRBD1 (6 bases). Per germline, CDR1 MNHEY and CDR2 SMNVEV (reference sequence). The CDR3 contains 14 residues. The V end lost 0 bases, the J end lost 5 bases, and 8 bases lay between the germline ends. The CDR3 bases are TGTGCCAGCAGTTTATCGGGGGCCGATCAGCCCCAGCATTTT. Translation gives CASSLSGADQPQHF.

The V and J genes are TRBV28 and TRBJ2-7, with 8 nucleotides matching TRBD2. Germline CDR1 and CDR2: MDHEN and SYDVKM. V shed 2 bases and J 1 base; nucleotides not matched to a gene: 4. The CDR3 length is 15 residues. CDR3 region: CASSLSSGASYEQYV. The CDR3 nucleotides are TGTGCCAGCAGTTTAAGTAGCGGGGCTTCCTACGAGCAGTACGTC.

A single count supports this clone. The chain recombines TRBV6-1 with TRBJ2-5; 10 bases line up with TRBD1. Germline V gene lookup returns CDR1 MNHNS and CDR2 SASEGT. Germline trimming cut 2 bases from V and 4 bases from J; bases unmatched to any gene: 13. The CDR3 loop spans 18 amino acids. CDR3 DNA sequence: TGTGCCAGCAGTGAATTTGGGACAGGGGCCTGGTGGCGAGAGACCCAGTACTTC. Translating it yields CASSEFGTGAWWRETQYF.

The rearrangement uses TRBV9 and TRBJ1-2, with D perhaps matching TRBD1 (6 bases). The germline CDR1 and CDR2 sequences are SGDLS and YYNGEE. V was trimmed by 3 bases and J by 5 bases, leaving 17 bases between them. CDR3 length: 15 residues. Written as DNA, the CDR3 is TGTGCCAGCAGCGCCTACAGGGAAACTGTATATGGCTACACCTTC. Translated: CASSAYRETVYGYTF.

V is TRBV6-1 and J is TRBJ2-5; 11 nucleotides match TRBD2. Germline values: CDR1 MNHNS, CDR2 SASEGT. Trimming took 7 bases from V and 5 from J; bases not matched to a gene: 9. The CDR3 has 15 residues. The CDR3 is CASKVAGGPGETQYF. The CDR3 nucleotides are TGTGCCAGCAAAGTAGCGGGGGGGCCAGGGGAGACCCAGTACTTC.

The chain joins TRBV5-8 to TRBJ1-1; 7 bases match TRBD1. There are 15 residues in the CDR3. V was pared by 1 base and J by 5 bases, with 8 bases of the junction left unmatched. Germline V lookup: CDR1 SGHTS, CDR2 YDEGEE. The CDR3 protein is CASSLRQGVGTEAFF. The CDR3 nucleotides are TGTGCCAGCAGCTTGAGGCAGGGGGTCGGTACTGAAGCTTTCTTT. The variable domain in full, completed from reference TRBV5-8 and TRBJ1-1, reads EAGVTQSPTHLIKTRGQQATLRCSPISGHTSVYWYQQALGLGLQFLLWYDEGEERNRGNFPPRFSGRQFPNYSSELNVNALELEDSALYLCASSLRQGVGTEAFFGQGTRLTVV.

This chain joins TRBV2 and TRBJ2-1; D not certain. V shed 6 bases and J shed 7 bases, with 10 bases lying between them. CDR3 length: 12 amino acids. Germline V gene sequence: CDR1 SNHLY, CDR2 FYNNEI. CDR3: CASRPERNEQFF. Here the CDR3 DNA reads TGTGCCAGCAGGCCCGAGAGGAATGAGCAGTTCTTC.

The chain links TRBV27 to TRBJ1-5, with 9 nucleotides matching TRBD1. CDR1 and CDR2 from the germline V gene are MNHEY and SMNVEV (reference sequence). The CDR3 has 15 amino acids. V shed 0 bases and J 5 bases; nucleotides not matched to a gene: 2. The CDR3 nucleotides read TGTGCCAGCAGTTTATCGACAGGGGGGCATCAGCCCCAGCATTTT. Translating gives CASSLSTGGHQPQHF.

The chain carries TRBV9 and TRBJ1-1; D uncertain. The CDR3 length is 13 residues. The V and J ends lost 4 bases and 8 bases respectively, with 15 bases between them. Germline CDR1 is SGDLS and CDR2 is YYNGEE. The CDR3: CASSPEGIQEAFF. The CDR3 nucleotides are TGTGCCAGCAGCCCGGAGGGTATTCAGGAAGCTTTCTTT.